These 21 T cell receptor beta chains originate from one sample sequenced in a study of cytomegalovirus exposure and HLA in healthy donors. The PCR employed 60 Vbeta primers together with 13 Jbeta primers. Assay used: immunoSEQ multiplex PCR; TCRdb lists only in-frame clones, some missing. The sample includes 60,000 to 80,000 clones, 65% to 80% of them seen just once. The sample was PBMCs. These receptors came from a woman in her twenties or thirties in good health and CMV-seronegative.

The CDR3 bases are TGTGCCAGCAGCAGACGAGCGGGAGAATACAATGAGCAGTTCTTC. Translating gives CASSRRAGEYNEQFF. This chain joins TRBV6-4 and TRBJ2-1; 8 bases are shared with TRBD2. Trimming at V came to 6 bases and at J to 4 bases, leaving 8 bases not matched to a gene. CDR3 length: 15 residues. Looked up from germline, CDR1 is MRHNA and CDR2 is SNTAGT.

The CDR3 nucleotides read TGTGCCAGCAGCTTCAACGGGATGGAGACCCAGTACTTC. Protein: CASSFNGMETQYF. The genes are TRBV5-4 and TRBJ2-5, with D possibly TRBD2 on 5 matching bases. The CDR3 is 13 residues long. CDR1 SGHNT and CDR2 YYREEE come from the germline V gene (reference sequence). The V end lost 2 bases, the J end lost 5 bases, and 10 bases lay between the germline ends.

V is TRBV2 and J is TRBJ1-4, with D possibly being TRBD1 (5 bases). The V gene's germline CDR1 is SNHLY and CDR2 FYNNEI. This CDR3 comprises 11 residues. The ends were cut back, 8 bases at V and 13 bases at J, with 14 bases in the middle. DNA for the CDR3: TGTGCCAGCGGCGACAGCGAAGGACTGTTTTTT. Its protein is CASGDSEGLFF.

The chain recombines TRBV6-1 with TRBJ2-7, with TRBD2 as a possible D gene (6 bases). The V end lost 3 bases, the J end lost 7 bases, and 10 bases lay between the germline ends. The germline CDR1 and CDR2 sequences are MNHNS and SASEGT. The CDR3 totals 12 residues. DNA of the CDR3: TGTGCCAGCAGTGATGCTAGCGAAGAGCAGTACGTC. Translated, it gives CASSDASEEQYV.

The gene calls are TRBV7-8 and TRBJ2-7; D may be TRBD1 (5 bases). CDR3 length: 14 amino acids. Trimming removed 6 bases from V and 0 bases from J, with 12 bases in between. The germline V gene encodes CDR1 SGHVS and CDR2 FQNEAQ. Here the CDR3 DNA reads TGTGCCAGCAGTCGAGACAGCCCCTCCTACGAGCAGTACTTC. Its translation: CASSRDSPSYEQYF. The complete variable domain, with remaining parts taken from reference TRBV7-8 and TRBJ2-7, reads GAGVSQSPRYKVAKRGQDVALRCDPISGHVSLFWYQQALGQGPEFLTYFQNEAQLDKSGLPSDRFFAERPEGSVSTLKIQRTQQEDSAVYLCASSRDSPSYEQYFGPGTRLTVT.

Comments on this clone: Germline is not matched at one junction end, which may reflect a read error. The CDR3 is CSSSITGTGGTEAFF. DNA of the CDR3: TGTTCCAGCAGTATTACCGGGACAGGGGGCACTGAAGCTTTCTTT. This chain joins TRBV7-9 and TRBJ1-1; the match to TRBD1 covers 11 bases. Germline lookup yields CDR1 SEHNR and CDR2 FQNEAQ (reference sequence). CDR3 length equals 15 residues. The full variable domain, in which reference TRBV7-9 and TRBJ1-1 provide the parts outside the CDR3, is DTGVSQNPRHKITKRGQNVTFRCDPISEHNRLYWYRQTLGQGPEFLTYFQNEAQLEKSRLLSDRFSAERPKGSFSTLEIQRTEQGDSAMYLCSSSITGTGGTEAFFGQGTRLTVV.

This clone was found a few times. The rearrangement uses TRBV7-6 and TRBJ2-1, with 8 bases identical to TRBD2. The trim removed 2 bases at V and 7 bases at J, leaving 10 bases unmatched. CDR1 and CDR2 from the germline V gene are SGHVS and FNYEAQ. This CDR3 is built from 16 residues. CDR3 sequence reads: CASSLSSGRASNEQFF. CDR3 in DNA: TGTGCCAGCAGCTTATCGTCCGGGAGGGCCAGTAATGAGCAGTTCTTC.

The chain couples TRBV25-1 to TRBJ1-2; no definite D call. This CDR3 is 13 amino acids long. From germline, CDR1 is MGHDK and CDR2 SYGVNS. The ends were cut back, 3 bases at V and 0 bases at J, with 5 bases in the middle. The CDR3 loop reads CASSDSANYGYTF. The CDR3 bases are TGTGCCAGCAGTGATTCGGCTAACTATGGCTACACCTTC.

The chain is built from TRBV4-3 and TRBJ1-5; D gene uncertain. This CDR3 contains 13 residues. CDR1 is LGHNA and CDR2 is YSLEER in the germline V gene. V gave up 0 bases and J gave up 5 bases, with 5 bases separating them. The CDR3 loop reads CASSQETDQPQHF. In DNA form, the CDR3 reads TGCGCCAGCAGCCAAGAAACGGATCAGCCCCAGCATTTT.

Here the CDR3 DNA reads TGTGCCAGCAGACGAGACAGGAACACTGAAGCTTTCTTT. Residues: CASRRDRNTEAFF. The chain links TRBV7-2 to TRBJ1-1, with TRBD1 as a possible D gene (5 bases). Germline CDR1 reads SGHTA; CDR2 reads FQGNSA. With 6 bases removed from V and 1 base from J, the gap between germline ends came to 9 bases. The CDR3 spans 13 residues.

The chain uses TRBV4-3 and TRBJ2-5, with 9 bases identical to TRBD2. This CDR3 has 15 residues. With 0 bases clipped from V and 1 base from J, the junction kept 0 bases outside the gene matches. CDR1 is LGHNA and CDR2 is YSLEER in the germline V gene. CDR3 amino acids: CASSQERGGQETQYF. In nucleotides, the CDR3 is TGCGCCAGCAGCCAAGAGCGGGGGGGCCAAGAGACCCAGTACTTC.

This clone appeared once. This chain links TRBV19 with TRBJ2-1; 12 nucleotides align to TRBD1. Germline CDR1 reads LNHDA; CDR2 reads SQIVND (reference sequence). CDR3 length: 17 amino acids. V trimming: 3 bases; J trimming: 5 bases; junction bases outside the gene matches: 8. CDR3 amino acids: CASSMGTGGPFDNEQFF. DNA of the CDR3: TGTGCCAGTAGTATGGGGACAGGGGGCCCCTTCGACAATGAGCAGTTCTTC.

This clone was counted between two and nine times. The CDR3 DNA is TGCGCCAGCAGCCAAGATCTGACCAGCGGTGGCTACACCTTC. Amino acid sequence: CASSQDLTSGGYTF. The chain carries TRBV4-3 and TRBJ1-2, with D uncertain. V was cut by 0 bases and J by 7 bases, with 12 bases left in between. This CDR3 spans 14 amino acids. Per germline, CDR1 LGHNA and CDR2 YSLEER.

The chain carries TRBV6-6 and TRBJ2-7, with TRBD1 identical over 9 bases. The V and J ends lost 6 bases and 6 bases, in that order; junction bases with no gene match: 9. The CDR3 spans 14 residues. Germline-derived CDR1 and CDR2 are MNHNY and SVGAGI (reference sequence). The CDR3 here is CASRVGQGIGEQYF. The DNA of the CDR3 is TGTGCCAGCAGGGTCGGACAGGGGATCGGCGAGCAGTACTTC.

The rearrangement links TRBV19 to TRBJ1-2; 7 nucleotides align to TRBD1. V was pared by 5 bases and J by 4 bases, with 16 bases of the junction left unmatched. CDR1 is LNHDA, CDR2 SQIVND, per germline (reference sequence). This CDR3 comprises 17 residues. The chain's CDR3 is CASSQTSFSTGTYGYTF. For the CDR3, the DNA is TGTGCCAGTAGTCAAACTTCATTCTCGACAGGGACCTATGGCTACACCTTC.

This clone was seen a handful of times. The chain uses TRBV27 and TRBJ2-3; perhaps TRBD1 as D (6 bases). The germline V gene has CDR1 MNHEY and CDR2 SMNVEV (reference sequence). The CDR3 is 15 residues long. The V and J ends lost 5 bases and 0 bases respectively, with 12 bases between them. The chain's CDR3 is CASSPRTESTDTQYF. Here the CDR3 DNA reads TGTGCCAGCAGTCCAAGGACAGAGAGCACAGATACGCAGTATTTT.

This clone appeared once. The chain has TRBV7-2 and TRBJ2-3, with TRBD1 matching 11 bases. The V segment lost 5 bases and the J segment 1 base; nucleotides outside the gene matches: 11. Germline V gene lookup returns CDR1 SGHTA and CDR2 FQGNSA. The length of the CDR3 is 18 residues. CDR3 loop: CASSPGQGVVRGTDTQYF. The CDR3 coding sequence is TGTGCCAGCAGCCCGGGACAGGGGGTCGTCCGGGGCACAGATACGCAGTATTTT.

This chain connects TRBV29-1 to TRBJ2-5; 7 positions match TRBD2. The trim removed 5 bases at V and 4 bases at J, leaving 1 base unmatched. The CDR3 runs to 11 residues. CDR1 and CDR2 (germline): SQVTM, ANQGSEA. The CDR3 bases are TGCAGCGTTCCTAGCGGAGAGACCCAGTACTTC. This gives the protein CSVPSGETQYF.

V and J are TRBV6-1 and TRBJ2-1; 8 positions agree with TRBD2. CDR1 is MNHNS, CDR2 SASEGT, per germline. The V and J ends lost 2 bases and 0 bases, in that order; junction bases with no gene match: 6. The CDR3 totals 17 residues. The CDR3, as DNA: TGTGCCAGCAGTGAATTCGCGGGAGGATCCTCCTACAATGAGCAGTTCTTC. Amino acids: CASSEFAGGSSYNEQFF.

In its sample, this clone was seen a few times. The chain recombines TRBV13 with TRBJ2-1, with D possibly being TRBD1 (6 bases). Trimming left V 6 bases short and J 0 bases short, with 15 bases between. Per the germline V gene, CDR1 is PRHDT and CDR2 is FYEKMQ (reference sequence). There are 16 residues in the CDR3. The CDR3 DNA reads TGTGCCAGCAGATTACAGGGTTTGAGCTCCTACAATGAGCAGTTCTTC. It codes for CASRLQGLSSYNEQFF.

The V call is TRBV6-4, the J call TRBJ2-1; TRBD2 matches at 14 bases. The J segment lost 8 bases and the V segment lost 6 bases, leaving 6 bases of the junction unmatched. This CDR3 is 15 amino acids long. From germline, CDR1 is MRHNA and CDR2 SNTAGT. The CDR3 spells CASSRGLAGEYEQFF. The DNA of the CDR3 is TGTGCCAGCAGCAGGGGACTAGCGGGAGAATATGAGCAGTTCTTC.